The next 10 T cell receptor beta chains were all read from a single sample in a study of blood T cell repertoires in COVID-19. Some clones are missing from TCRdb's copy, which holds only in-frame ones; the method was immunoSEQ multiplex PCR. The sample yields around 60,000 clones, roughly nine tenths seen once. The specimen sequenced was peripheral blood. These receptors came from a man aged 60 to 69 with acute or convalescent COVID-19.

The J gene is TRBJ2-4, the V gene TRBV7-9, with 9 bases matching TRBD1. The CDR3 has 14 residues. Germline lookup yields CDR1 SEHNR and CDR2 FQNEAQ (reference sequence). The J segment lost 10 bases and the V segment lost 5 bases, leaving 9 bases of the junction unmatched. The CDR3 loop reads CASSHGQGLGIQYF. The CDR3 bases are TGTGCCAGCAGCCATGGACAGGGGTTAGGAATTCAGTACTTC.

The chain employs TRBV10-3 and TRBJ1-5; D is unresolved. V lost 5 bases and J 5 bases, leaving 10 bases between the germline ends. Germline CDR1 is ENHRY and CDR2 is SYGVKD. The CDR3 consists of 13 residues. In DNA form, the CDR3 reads TGTGCCATCAGTTTGGCCGAGGATCAGCCCCAGCATTTT. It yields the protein CAISLAEDQPQHF.

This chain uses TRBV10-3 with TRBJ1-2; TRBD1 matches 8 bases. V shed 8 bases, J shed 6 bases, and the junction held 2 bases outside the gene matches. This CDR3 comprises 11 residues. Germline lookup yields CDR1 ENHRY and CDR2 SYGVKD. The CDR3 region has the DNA TGTGCCATCCAGGGGGCTGATGGCTACACCTTC. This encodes CAIQGADGYTF.

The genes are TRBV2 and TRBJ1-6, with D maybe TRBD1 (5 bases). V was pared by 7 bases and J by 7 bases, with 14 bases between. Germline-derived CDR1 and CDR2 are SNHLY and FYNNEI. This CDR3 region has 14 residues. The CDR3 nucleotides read TGTGCCAGCACCCAAGGGACTGAAAATTCACCCCTCCACTTT. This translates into CASTQGTENSPLHF.

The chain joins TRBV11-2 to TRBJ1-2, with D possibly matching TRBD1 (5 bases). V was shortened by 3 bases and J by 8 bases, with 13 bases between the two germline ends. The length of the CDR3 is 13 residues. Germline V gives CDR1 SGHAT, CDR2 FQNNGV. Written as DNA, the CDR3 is TGTGCCAGCAGCTTGGGAGGGGTGAAGGGCTACACCTTC. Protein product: CASSLGGVKGYTF.

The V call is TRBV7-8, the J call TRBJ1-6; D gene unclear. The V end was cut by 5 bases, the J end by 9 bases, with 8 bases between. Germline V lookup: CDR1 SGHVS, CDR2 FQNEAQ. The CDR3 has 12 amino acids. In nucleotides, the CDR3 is TGTGCCAGCAGCCCGCCGGGTTCACCCCTCCACTTT. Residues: CASSPPGSPLHF.

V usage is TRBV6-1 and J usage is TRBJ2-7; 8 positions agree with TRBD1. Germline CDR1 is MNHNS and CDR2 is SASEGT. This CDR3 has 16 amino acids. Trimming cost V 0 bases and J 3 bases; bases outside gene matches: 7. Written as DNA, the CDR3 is TGTGCCAGCAGTGAAGCGCCGCAGGGGGCTTTCTACGAGCAGTACTTC. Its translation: CASSEAPQGAFYEQYF.

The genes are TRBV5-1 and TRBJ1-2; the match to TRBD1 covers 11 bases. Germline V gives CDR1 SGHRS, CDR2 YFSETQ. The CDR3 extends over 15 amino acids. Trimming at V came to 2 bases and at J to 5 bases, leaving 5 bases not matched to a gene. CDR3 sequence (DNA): TGCGCCAGCAGCTTAGAGGGACAGGGGGTTTATGGCTACACCTTC. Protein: CASSLEGQGVYGYTF.

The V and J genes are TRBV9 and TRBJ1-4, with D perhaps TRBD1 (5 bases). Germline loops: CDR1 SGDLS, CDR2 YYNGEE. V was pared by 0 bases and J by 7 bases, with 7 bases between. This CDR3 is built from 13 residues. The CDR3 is CASSVGGVEKLFF. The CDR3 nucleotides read TGTGCCAGCAGCGTAGGGGGGGTTGAAAAACTGTTTTTT.

DNA for the CDR3: TGTGCCAGCAGCCTAGACAGGACTACATTCAATGGCTACACCTTC. This gives the protein CASSLDRTTFNGYTF. V is TRBV7-8 and J is TRBJ1-2, with D possibly TRBD1 on 6 matching bases. The V and J ends lost 5 bases and 6 bases respectively, with 19 bases between them. The CDR3 consists of 15 residues. CDR1 is SGHVS, CDR2 FQNEAQ, per germline.